This TCR beta chain was sequenced during a study of blood T cell repertoires in COVID-19. This CDR3 comprises 15 residues. CDR1 and CDR2 from the germline V gene are GTSNPN and SVGIG (reference sequence). V trimming: 4 bases; J trimming: 0 bases; junction bases outside the gene matches: 6. Assay: immunoSEQ multiplex PCR; the TCRdb copy retains only in-frame clones and omits some. This table has roughly 200,000 clones, approximately 85% appearing once. Material for sequencing was peripheral blood. The TCR originated in a woman aged 60-75 years with acute or convalescent COVID-19. The chain combines TRBV30 with TRBJ2-3, with 8 bases fitting TRBD2. CDR3 nucleotides: TGTGCCTGGATAGCTAGCGGGCAGAGCACAGATACGCAGTATTTT. Its translation is CAWIASGQSTDTQYF.